This TCR beta chain was sequenced for a study of cytomegalovirus exposure and HLA in healthy donors. Study-wide points: TCR beta V segments were, for the most part, productive about 87% or about 30% of the time in an earlier analysis. A later analysis found common viral pathogens apparently linked to several of the most significant clusters.

The PCR contained 60 Vbeta and 13 Jbeta primers. Some clones are missing from TCRdb's copy, which holds only in-frame ones; the method was immunoSEQ multiplex PCR. The sample holds 100,000 or so clones, about 75% seen once. Germline CDR1 SEHNR, CDR2 FQNEAQ (reference sequence). This CDR3 region has 15 residues. J was trimmed by 5 bases and V by 1 base; bases with no gene match: 3. To note about this clone: What it recognizes is unknown.

This clonotype was obtained from a man in his thirties or forties in good health and CMV-seropositive. The chain has TRBV7-9 and TRBJ2-5; 11 bases are a match to TRBD2. Source material: PBMCs. The CDR3: CASSLVLAGGETQYF. Here the CDR3 DNA reads TGTGCCAGCAGCTTAGTTCTAGCGGGGGGTGAGACCCAGTACTTC. The full variable domain, completed using reference TRBV7-9 and TRBJ2-5, is DTGVSQNPRHKITKRGQNVTFRCDPISEHNRLYWYRQTLGQGPEFLTYFQNEAQLEKSRLLSDRFSAERPKGSFSTLEIQRTEQGDSAMYLCASSLVLAGGETQYFGPGTRLLVL.